This T cell receptor (beta chain) was recovered during a study of blood T cell repertoires in COVID-19. Across the whole study: Sites across the United States, Italy and Spain contributed samples from acute and convalescent COVID-19. Sources were T cells, B-cell-depleted T cells, or PBMCs; the material itself was cDNA or gDNA.

V gave up 0 bases and J gave up 6 bases; unmatched junction bases: 8. The CDR3 covers 17 residues. Germline V gene lookup returns CDR1 SGHDT and CDR2 YYEEEE. Per the authors' pipeline: Quantification of nucleated cells was approximated via reference gene primer amplification. Some clones are missing from TCRdb's copy, which holds only in-frame ones; the method was immunoSEQ multiplex PCR. The V and J calls and clone size come from that table; D and trimming were worked out from the DNA. Here the sample spans around 120,000 clones, around 83% being singletons. The sequence derives from an elderly man with active or convalescent COVID-19. This chain joins TRBV5-6 and TRBJ1-5, with 11 bases that match TRBD1. The sequencing input was peripheral blood. CDR3 sequence reads: CASSLGSGTGGIQPQHF. The CDR3 coding sequence is TGTGCCAGCAGCTTGGGCTCGGGGACAGGGGGTATTCAGCCCCAGCATTTT.